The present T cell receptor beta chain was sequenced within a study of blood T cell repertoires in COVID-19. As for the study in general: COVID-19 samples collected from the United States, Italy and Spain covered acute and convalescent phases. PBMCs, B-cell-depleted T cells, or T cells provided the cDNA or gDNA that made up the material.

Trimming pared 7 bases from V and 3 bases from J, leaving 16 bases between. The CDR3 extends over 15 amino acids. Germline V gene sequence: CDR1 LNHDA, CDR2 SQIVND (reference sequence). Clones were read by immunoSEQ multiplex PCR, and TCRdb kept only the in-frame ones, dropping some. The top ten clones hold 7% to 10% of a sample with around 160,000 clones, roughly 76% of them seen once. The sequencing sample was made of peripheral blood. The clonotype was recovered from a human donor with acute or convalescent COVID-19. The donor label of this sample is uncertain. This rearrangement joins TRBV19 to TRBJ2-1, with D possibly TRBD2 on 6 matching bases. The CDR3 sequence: CASTPLGGSYNEQFF. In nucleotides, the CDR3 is TGTGCCAGTACTCCTCTTGGAGGGAGCTACAATGAGCAGTTCTTC.